Shown below are 23 T cell receptor beta chains from a single sample sequenced in a study of CD8+ T cells in alopecia areata. cDNA prepared by RNA extraction and subsequent reverse transcription served as the template for sequencing. Assay: immunoSEQ multiplex PCR; the TCRdb copy retains only in-frame clones and omits some. The sample yields under 130,000 clones, 55% seen once. Sequencing used CD4+ T cells sorted from blood. The receptors here all came from a human donor in good health.

This clone appeared a single time. The chain couples TRBV6-5 to TRBJ1-6; D possibly corresponds to TRBD1 (6 bases). This CDR3 is 14 amino acids long. V lost 6 bases to trimming and J lost 8 bases, with 14 bases between them. CDR1 MNHEY and CDR2 SVGAGI come from the germline V gene. The CDR3 DNA follows: TGTGCCAGCAGCCTAGGACAGAGAGATTCACCCCTCCACTTT. It is translated as CASSLGQRDSPLHF.

In its sample, this clone was seen a few times. CDR3 protein: CASSLAALRGEQYF. In DNA form, the CDR3 reads TGTGCCAGCAGCTTAGCCGCGCTCCGTGGGGAGCAGTACTTC. V usage is TRBV7-2 and J usage is TRBJ2-7; D unclear. The CDR3 sequence is 14 residues long. The germline V gene has CDR1 SGHTA and CDR2 FQGNSA. Trimming stripped 0 bases from V and 7 bases from J, with 13 bases between.

This sequence joins TRBV7-2 and TRBJ2-4; 10 bases line up with TRBD1. The CDR3 is 17 residues long. Germline V gene lookup returns CDR1 SGHTA and CDR2 FQGNSA. Unmatched junction bases numbered 4, after V lost 1 base and J lost 1 base. The CDR3 sequence: CASSLGDRGRAKNIQYF. The CDR3 DNA reads as TGTGCCAGCAGCTTAGGGGACAGGGGTCGTGCCAAAAACATTCAGTACTTC.

This clone has just a few counts. V usage is TRBV29-1 and J usage is TRBJ2-5; D assignment may be TRBD1 or TRBD2 (5 bases each). CDR1 and CDR2 from the germline V gene are SQVTM and ANQGSEA. Trimming pared 7 bases from V and 2 bases from J, leaving 11 bases between. The CDR3 is 12 amino acids. The chain's CDR3 is CSGGRQQETQYF. In nucleotides, the CDR3 is TGCAGCGGGGGACGCCAGCAAGAGACCCAGTACTTC.

This chain links TRBV11-2 with TRBJ2-1, with D perhaps assigned TRBD1 or TRBD2 (5 bases each). The CDR3 is 14 residues long. Trimming removed 3 bases from V and 3 bases from J, with 9 bases in between. Germline V CDR1 and CDR2: SGHAT, FQNNGV. CDR3 DNA sequence: TGTGCCAGCAGCTTGGGGACCTACTACAATGAGCAGTTCTTC. Translation: CASSLGTYYNEQFF.

The chain has TRBV6-1 and TRBJ1-6; D gene unclear. The CDR3 is 16 residues long. Germline V gene lookup returns CDR1 MNHNS and CDR2 SASEGT. The V and J ends lost 2 bases and 6 bases respectively, with 14 bases between them. CDR3 sequence (DNA): TGTGCCAGCAGTGAATCGCGCGGGAACCTTAATTCACCCCTCCACTTT. Its translation is CASSESRGNLNSPLHF.

This clone has just a few counts. V and J are TRBV29-1 and TRBJ2-3; D might be TRBD2 (6 bases). The CDR3 is 13 amino acids. Trimming shortened V by 4 bases and J by 4 bases, and 12 bases separated the two germline ends. The germline gives CDR1 SQVTM, CDR2 ANQGSEA. CDR3 loop: CSVGRGWADTQYF. The CDR3 DNA follows: TGCAGCGTTGGCCGGGGGTGGGCAGATACGCAGTATTTT.

The sample holds a few counts of this clone. The chain links TRBV5-4 to TRBJ2-5; the D is unclear. Trimming stripped 3 bases from V and 5 bases from J, with 11 bases between. CDR1 is SGHNT, CDR2 YYREEE, per germline (reference sequence). The CDR3 extends over 13 amino acids. CDR3 nucleotides: TGTGCCAGCAGCTCAGAGGCACGGGAGACCCAGTACTTC. It translates to CASSSEARETQYF.

The rearrangement uses TRBV27 and TRBJ2-5; unclear D gene. Per germline, CDR1 MNHEY and CDR2 SMNVEV (reference sequence). The CDR3 runs to 9 residues. Trimming removed 8 bases from V and 5 bases from J, with 3 bases in between. The CDR3 DNA reads as TGTGCCAGCGACGAGACCCAGTACTTC. This sequence encodes CASDETQYF.

J is TRBJ2-2 and V is TRBV7-3; 8 bases line up with TRBD1. The CDR3 consists of 13 residues. V shed 5 bases and J 6 bases; nucleotides not matched to a gene: 2. Germline V gene sequence: CDR1 SGHTA, CDR2 FQGTGA. CDR3 coding DNA: TGTGCCAGCAGCGTACAGGGGGCCGGGGAGCTGTTTTTT. It yields the protein CASSVQGAGELFF.

The CDR3 is CASSLRQGTNQPQHF. The CDR3 region has the DNA TGTGCCAGCAGCTTGCGACAGGGGACCAATCAGCCCCAGCATTTT. The chain combines TRBV5-6 with TRBJ1-5; 8 positions match TRBD1. CDR1 and CDR2 (germline): SGHDT, YYEEEE. The CDR3 runs 15 residues. V dropped 1 base and J dropped 3; count of bases not matched to a gene: 3. The complete variable domain, with remaining parts taken from reference TRBV5-6 and TRBJ1-5, reads DAGVTQSPTHLIKTRGQQVTLRCSPKSGHDTVSWYQQALGQGPQFIFQYYEEEERQRGNFPDRFSGHQFPNYSSELNVNALLLGDSALYLCASSLRQGTNQPQHFGDGTRLSIL.

This clone was seen a few times. This sample includes further DNA sequences coding for the same CDR3. The CDR3, as DNA: TGCGCCAGCAGCTTGGACAGGGAGGCCGGGGAGCTGTTTTTT. This translates into CASSLDREAGELFF. The genes are TRBV5-1 and TRBJ2-2; D is tentatively TRBD1 or TRBD2 (6 bases each). In germline, CDR1 is SGHRS, CDR2 YFSETQ. The CDR3 has 14 amino acids. Trimming shortened V by 0 bases and J by 6 bases, and 9 bases separated the two germline ends.

The J gene is TRBJ2-1, the V gene TRBV25-1; the match to TRBD2 covers 14 bases. V shed 2 bases and J 9 bases; nucleotides not matched to a gene: 6. Germline V CDR1 and CDR2: MGHDK, SYGVNS. The CDR3 is 16 amino acids. The CDR3 DNA follows: TGTGCCAGCAGTGAAAAGGGACTAGCGGGGGTGGTTGAGCAGTTCTTC. Amino acid sequence: CASSEKGLAGVVEQFF.

At least ten counts were recorded for this clone. The V gene is TRBV28, the J gene TRBJ2-3, with 7 bases fitting TRBD1. The germline CDR1 and CDR2 sequences are MDHEN and SYDVKM. V was clipped by 2 bases and J by 4 bases; unmatched bases: 0. This CDR3 is 13 amino acids long. CDR3 in DNA: TGTGCCAGCAGTTTACAGGGGGCAGATACGCAGTATTTT. Protein sequence: CASSLQGADTQYF.

J is TRBJ2-3 and V is TRBV6-6; D uncertain. Trimming pared 6 bases from V and 5 bases from J, leaving 6 bases between. Germline lookup yields CDR1 MNHNY and CDR2 SVGAGI (reference sequence). The CDR3 sequence is 11 residues long. Here the CDR3 DNA reads TGTGCCAGCAGCCTCTTAGATACGCAGTATTTT. Its protein is CASSLLDTQYF.

V is TRBV7-9 and J is TRBJ2-5, with TRBD1 as a possible D gene (6 bases). V lost 6 bases, J lost 5 bases, and 13 bases lay in between. Per germline, CDR1 SEHNR and CDR2 FQNEAQ (reference sequence). The CDR3 covers 13 residues. The CDR3 bases are TGTGCCAGCAGGATATCAGGGGAGGAGACCCAGTACTTC. Protein: CASRISGEETQYF. The full variable domain, its missing parts supplied by reference TRBV7-9 and TRBJ2-5, is DTGVSQNPRHKITKRGQNVTFRCDPISEHNRLYWYRQTLGQGPEFLTYFQNEAQLEKSRLLSDRFSAERPKGSFSTLEIQRTEQGDSAMYLCASRISGEETQYFGPGTRLLVL.

This rearrangement joins TRBV29-1 to TRBJ1-1, with D maybe TRBD1 (6 bases). The CDR3 has 14 amino acids. CDR1 and CDR2 (germline): SQVTM, ANQGSEA. V was shortened by 1 base and J by 2 bases, with 11 bases between the two germline ends. CDR3: CSVEGGPSNTEAFF. In nucleotides, the CDR3 is TGCAGCGTTGAAGGGGGGCCAAGCAACACTGAAGCTTTCTTT.

This clone turned up a few times. The chain uses TRBV29-1 and TRBJ1-2, with a weak D call TRBD1 (5 bases). The V gene lost 6 bases and the J gene lost 12 bases, with 17 bases spanning the gap. The CDR3 runs to 11 residues. The germline gives CDR1 SQVTM, CDR2 ANQGSEA. In DNA, the CDR3 is TGCAGCGTCGCGCCGCGGGACTCAAACACCTTC. Encoded protein: CSVAPRDSNTF. Together with reference TRBV29-1 and TRBJ1-2, the CDR3 gives the full variable domain: SAVISQKPSRDICQRGTSLTIQCQVDSQVTMMFWYRQQPGQSLTLIATANQGSEATYESGFVIDKFPISRPNLTFSTLTVSNMSPEDSSIYLCSVAPRDSNTFGSGTRLTVV.

This clone has a handful of counts. The gene calls are TRBV29-1 and TRBJ2-5; D call uncertain. V lost 3 bases and J lost 3, with 8 bases in between. CDR3 length: 12 residues. Germline values: CDR1 SQVTM, CDR2 ANQGSEA. The CDR3 nucleotides read TGCAGCGTTGAGCCTTCTGAAGAGACCCAGTACTTC. Protein product: CSVEPSEETQYF.

This clone showed up just once. The chain couples TRBV30 to TRBJ1-1; 7 bases align to TRBD1. CDR1 and CDR2 (germline): GTSNPN, SVGIG (reference sequence). CDR3 length equals 13 residues. DNA for the CDR3: TGTGCGAAGTCCGAGGGGGCGCCCACTGAAGCTTTCTTT. It is translated as CAKSEGAPTEAFF.

The V and J genes are TRBV11-2 and TRBJ2-5; the match to TRBD2 covers 8 bases. The CDR3 sequence is 14 residues long. Trimming removed 2 bases from V and 1 base from J; junction bases left unmatched: 0. Germline V gives CDR1 SGHAT, CDR2 FQNNGV. In nucleotides, the CDR3 is TGTGCCAGCAGCTTACGGGGGGGCCAAGAGACCCAGTACTTC. Protein sequence: CASSLRGGQETQYF.

The DNA of the CDR3 is TGTGCCAGCAGCTTAGCGTTGAGCTCCTACAATGAGCAGTTCTTC. The encoded protein is CASSLALSSYNEQFF. V is TRBV7-2 and J is TRBJ2-1; no clear D gene. Trimming took off 0 bases at V and 0 bases at J, with 6 bases between the two ends. Per the germline V gene, CDR1 is SGHTA and CDR2 is FQGNSA. This CDR3 comprises 15 residues.

This clone has a single count. Distinct nucleotide sequences in the sample also encode this CDR3. CDR3 sequence reads: CASSFNTGELFF. DNA of the CDR3: TGTGCCAGCAGTTTTAACACCGGGGAGCTGTTTTTT. The chain is built from TRBV27 and TRBJ2-2; unclear D gene. V was pared by 3 bases and J by 2 bases, with 1 base between. Germline lookup yields CDR1 MNHEY and CDR2 SMNVEV (reference sequence). The CDR3 runs to 12 residues.